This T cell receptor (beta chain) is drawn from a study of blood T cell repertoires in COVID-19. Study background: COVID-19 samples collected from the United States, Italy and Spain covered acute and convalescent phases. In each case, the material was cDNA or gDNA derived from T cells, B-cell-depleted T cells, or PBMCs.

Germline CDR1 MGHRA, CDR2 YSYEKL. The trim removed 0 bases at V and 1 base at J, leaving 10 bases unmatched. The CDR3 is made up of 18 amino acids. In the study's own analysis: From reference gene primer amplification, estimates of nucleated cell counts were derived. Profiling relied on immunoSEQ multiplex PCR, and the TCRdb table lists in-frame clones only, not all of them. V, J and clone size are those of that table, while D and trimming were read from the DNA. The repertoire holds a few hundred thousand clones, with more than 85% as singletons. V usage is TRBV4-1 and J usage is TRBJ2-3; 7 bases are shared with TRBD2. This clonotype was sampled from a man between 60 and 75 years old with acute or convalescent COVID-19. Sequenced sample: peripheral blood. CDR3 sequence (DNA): TGCGCCAGCAGCCAAGATTACTCGGCTAGCGGAGGCACAGATACGCAGTATTTT. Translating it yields CASSQDYSASGGTDTQYF.